Sequencing of this TCR beta chain was carried out in a study of T cell responses to AZD1222 COVID-19 vaccine. Whole-study context: Some second doses came at about 4 weeks and others at about 12 weeks; these were pooled. Overall study results and limits: Spike-specific TCR breadth and depth were elevated following two AZD1222 doses. Donors, mostly white British, included more females; clonal diversity was possibly underestimated.

TCRdb's copy holds only in-frame clones and misses some; the assay was immunoSEQ multiplex PCR. In the table there are about 140,000 clones, 80% to 95% of which are singletons. CDR1 and CDR2 from the germline V gene are MGHDK and SYGVNS. The length of the CDR3 is 10 residues. Trimming stripped 5 bases from V and 5 bases from J, with 4 bases between. This clone occurred once. The antigen is not known. This clonotype was obtained from an adult in good health. The source was peripheral blood, collected on day 0 of AZD1222 vaccination. The chain carries TRBV25-1 and TRBJ2-7; D ambiguous. CDR3 DNA: TGTGCCAGCAGTAACAACGAGCAGTACTTC. This encodes CASSNNEQYF.